This TCR beta chain was identified during a study of T cell clones after liver transplantation. Study overall: Tolerant meant at least one year fully off immunosuppression without liver enzymes above twice normal. Study results and limitations: Compared with third party-reactive sequences, donor-reactive ones declined more, independent of withdrawal success.

This clone was seen just once. Its antigen is currently unknown. One end of the junction fails to match germline, which may point to a read error. Thawed unstimulated PBMCs were FACS-sorted by CD3, CD4 and CD8 into two populations. Sequencing was performed with immunoSEQ multiplex PCR; in TCRdb, only in-frame clones are kept and a portion is missing. This table has roughly 60,000 clones, roughly 70% appearing once. Germline V gene data show CDR1 as GTSNPN and CDR2 as SVGIG (reference sequence). This CDR3 has 13 residues. The origin of this receptor is a human patient who received a liver transplant. The T cells may come from the graft donor. The rearrangement links TRBV30 to TRBJ2-3, with D perhaps matching TRBD1 or TRBD2 (5 bases each). The source was CD4+ T cells from blood, collected at the approximately 16-month timepoint. CDR3 sequence reads: CAWSGLGKRDGDF. In nucleotides, the CDR3 is TGTGCCTGGAGTGGGCTTGGTAAGAGGGACGGGGATTTT.